Presented here are 5 T cell receptor beta chains from one specimen sequenced in a study of control samples from healthy donors and cancer patients. Method: immunoSEQ multiplex PCR; TCRdb's copy keeps in-frame clones and lacks some. There are 50,000 to 55,000 clones in the sample; 75% to 90% occur only once, and more than 12% lies in the top ten. Sample: PBMCs. The receptors originated from a man aged 55 to 70 with head and neck cancer.

CDR3 nucleotide sequence: TGTGCTAGTGGTTTCTCGGGGGACATCTCTGGAAACACCATATATTTT. This sequence encodes CASGFSGDISGNTIYF. The gene calls are TRBV12-5 and TRBJ1-3; a possible D gene is TRBD1 (6 bases). Germline V CDR1 and CDR2: LGHNT, FRNRAP. V was pared by 3 bases and J by 0 bases, with 12 bases between. The CDR3 extends over 16 amino acids.

The CDR3 spells CASRKLAGDYEQYF. The CDR3 DNA reads TGTGCCAGCAGGAAACTAGCGGGAGACTACGAGCAGTACTTC. The chain is built from TRBV6-5 and TRBJ2-7, with 11 nucleotides matching TRBD2. Germline assignment: CDR1 MNHEY and CDR2 SVGAGI. CDR3 size: 14 residues. With 6 bases clipped from V and 3 bases from J, the junction kept 4 bases outside the gene matches.

The J gene is TRBJ1-2, the V gene TRBV7-2; tentatively, D is TRBD1 (5 bases). V shed 2 bases and J shed 6 bases, with 13 bases lying between them. The V gene's germline CDR1 is SGHTA and CDR2 FQGNSA. The CDR3 loop spans 14 amino acids. CDR3 in amino acids: CASSLSGRVDGYTF. The DNA for the CDR3 is TGTGCCAGCAGCTTAAGCGGCAGGGTAGATGGCTACACCTTC.

V gene TRBV6-5 combines with J gene TRBJ1-3; 7 bases agree with TRBD1. The V gene's germline CDR1 is MNHEY and CDR2 SVGAGI. This CDR3 spans 15 amino acids. With V trimmed by 5 bases and J by 1 base, 5 bases remained unmatched. The CDR3 sequence: CASSSHRGSGNTIYF. The CDR3 DNA reads as TGTGCCAGCAGTAGCCACAGGGGATCTGGAAACACCATATATTTT.

The V and J genes are TRBV30 and TRBJ2-7, with D perhaps matching TRBD1 (5 bases). The CDR3 is made up of 13 amino acids. Looked up from germline, CDR1 is GTSNPN and CDR2 is SVGIG (reference sequence). Between the trimmed V and J ends, which lost 0 bases and 3 bases, there was a span of 9 bases. The CDR3 DNA is TGTGCCTGGAGTGTCGGGCAGGGCTACGAGCAGTACTTC. Encoded protein: CAWSVGQGYEQYF.